This T cell receptor beta chain was identified in a study of response to subunit inactivated influenza vaccine. In TCRdb, the RT-PCR reads were re-called with MiXCR into one record per CDR3 protein. The repertoire holds hundreds of thousands of distinct CDR3 sequences, with roughly 15% as singletons. General study points: Each seasonal flu vaccination may recruit only limited new T cells, authors suggested.

With respect to this clonotype: What it binds is unknown.

Sequences were derived from PBMCs from blood, sampled 14 to 15 days before vaccination. This receptor was identified in a man aged 50 to 59 who received an inactivated influenza vaccine.

CDR3 sequence (DNA): TGCAGTGCTAGAGATTGGCGGGAGAATTCATATACGCAGTATTTT. Translated, it gives CSARDWRENSYTQYF. The rearrangement joins TRBV20-1 to TRBJ2-3; 7 nucleotides agree with TRBD2. The CDR3 loop spans 15 amino acids. CDR1 and CDR2 (germline): DFQATT, SNEGSKA (reference sequence). The junction had 10 bases not matched to a gene; V was cut back by 0 bases and J by 7 bases.